Ten or more counts support the clone carrying this T cell receptor beta chain. The data stem from a study of T cells of healthy individuals. TCRdb re-derived calls from the 5' RACE reads in MiXCR, one entry per CDR3 protein. This table has 65,000 to 95,000 distinct CDR3 sequences, roughly 5% appearing once. This clonotype was sampled from a female donor in good health.

The CDR3 bases are TGTGCCAGCACCCCCCCACTCGGGTACGAGCAGTACTTC. Translation: CASTPPLGYEQYF. The rearrangement uses TRBV6-5 and TRBJ2-7; D is undetermined. There are 13 residues in the CDR3. Trimming left V 7 bases short and J 4 bases short, with 14 bases between. The germline CDR1 and CDR2 sequences are MNHEY and SVGAGI.